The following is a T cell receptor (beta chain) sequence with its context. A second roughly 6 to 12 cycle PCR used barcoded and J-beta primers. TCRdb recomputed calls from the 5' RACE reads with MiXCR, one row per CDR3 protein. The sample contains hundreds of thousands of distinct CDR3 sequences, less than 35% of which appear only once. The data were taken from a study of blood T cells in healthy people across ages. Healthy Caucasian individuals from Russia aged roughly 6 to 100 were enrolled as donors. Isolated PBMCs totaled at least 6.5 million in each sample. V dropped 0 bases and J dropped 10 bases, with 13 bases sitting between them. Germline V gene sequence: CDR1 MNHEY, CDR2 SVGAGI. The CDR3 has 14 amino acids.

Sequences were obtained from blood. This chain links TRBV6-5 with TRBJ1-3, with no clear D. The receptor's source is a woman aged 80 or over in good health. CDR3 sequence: CASSYSESVGTIYF. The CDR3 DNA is TGTGCCAGCAGTTACTCGGAATCGGTGGGGACCATATATTTT.